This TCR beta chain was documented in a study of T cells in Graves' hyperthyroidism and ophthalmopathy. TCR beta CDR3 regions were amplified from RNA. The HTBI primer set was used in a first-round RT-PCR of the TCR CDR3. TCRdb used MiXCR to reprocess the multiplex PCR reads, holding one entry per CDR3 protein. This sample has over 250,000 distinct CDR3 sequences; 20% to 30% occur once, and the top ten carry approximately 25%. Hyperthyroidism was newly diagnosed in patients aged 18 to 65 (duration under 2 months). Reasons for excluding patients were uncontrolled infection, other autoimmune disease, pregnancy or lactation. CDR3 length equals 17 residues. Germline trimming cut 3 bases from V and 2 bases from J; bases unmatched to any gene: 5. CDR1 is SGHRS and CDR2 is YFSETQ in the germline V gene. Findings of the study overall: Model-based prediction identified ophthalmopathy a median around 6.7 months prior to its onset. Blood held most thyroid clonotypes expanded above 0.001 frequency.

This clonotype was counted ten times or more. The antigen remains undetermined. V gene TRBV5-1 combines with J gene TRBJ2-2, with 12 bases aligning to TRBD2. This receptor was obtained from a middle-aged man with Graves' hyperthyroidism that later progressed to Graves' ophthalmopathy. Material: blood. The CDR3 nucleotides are TGCGCCAGCAGCTCTACTAGCGGGAGGACTAACACCGGGGAGCTGTTTTTT. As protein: CASSSTSGRTNTGELFF.